This TCR beta chain was obtained from a study of graft-versus-host responses after intestinal transplantation. Whole-study context: Anti-thymocyte globulin induction, then tacrolimus and steroids for around 3 years, went to all recipients. Study results and caveats: Researchers found peak circulating GvH clone levels linked to early post-transplant HvG declines.

Germline V CDR1 and CDR2: SGHVS, FNYEAQ. V was clipped by 4 bases and J by 6 bases, with 3 bases between them. This CDR3 contains 11 residues. Labeling with CFSE marked 200,000 or so responder cells, which were plated with 200,000 or so irradiated, violet-dye-labeled stimulator cells. TCRdb keeps only in-frame clones here, not all; method: immunoSEQ multiplex PCR. The table lists about 13,000 clones, under 40% of them singletons. The source was alloreactive CD8+ T cells from a mixed lymphocyte reaction culture, collected before intestinal transplant. The subset here: CFSE-low proliferating T cells sorted from roughly 6-day pre-transplant mixed lymphocyte reaction (GvH or HvG direction). The V call is TRBV7-6, the J call TRBJ2-2; no clear D gene. The clonotype was recovered from a human patient who received an intestinal transplant. The CDR3 DNA sequence: TGTGCCAGCAGCTGGCCCGGGGAGCTGTTTTTT. Translated: CASSWPGELFF.